This T cell receptor beta chain originates from a study of shared clonotypes between healthy human individuals. The sample holds many counts of this clone. Other DNA sequences from this sample encode an identical CDR3 as well. The CDR3 runs to 15 residues. V was pared by 0 bases and J by 4 bases, with 12 bases between. Looked up from germline, CDR1 is WSHSY and CDR2 is SAAADI. Profiling relied on immunoSEQ multiplex PCR, and the TCRdb table lists in-frame clones only, not all of them. The table has approximately 480,000 clones, 60% to 80% seen once; the top ten hold around 12%. The study enrolled healthy HIV-negative adults without recent acute infections or vaccinations as donors.

The receptor comes from a woman aged 40 to 50 in good health. Some clones in this sample may be carry-over from other donors' samples. The sequenced sample consisted of PBMCs. This chain connects TRBV10-2 to TRBJ1-2, with a tentative D call TRBD1 (6 bases). Written as DNA, the CDR3 is TGCGCCAGCAGTGAGTCGACAGGAACCAGCTATGGCTACACCTTC. It translates to CASSESTGTSYGYTF.